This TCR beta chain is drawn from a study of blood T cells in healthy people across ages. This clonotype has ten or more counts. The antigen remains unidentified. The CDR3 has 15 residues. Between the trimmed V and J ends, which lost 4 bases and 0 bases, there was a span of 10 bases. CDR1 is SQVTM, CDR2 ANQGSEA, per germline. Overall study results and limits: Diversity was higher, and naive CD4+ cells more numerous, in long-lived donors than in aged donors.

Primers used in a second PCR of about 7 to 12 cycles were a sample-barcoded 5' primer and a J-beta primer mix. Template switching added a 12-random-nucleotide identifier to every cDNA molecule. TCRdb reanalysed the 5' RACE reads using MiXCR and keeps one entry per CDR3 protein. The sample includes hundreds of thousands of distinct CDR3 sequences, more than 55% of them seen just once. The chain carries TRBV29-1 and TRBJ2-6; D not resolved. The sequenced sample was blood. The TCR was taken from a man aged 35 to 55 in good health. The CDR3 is CSVGVVGSGANVLTF. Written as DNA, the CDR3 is TGCAGCGTTGGTGTTGTAGGCTCTGGGGCCAACGTCCTGACTTTC.